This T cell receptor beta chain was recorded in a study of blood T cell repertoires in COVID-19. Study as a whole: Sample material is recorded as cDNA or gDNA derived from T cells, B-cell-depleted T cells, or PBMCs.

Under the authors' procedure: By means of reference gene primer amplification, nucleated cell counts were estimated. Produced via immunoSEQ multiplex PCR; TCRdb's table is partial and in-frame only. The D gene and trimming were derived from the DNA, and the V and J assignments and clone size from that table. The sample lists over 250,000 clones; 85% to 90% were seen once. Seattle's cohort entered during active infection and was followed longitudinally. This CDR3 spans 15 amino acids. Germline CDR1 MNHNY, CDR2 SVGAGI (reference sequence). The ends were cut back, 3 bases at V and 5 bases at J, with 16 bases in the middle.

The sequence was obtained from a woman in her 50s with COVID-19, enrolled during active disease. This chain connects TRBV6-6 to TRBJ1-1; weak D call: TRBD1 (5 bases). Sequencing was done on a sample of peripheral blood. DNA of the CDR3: TGTGCCAGCAGTTATCTTCGGCAGGGAATTACTGAAGCTTTCTTT. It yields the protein CASSYLRQGITEAFF.